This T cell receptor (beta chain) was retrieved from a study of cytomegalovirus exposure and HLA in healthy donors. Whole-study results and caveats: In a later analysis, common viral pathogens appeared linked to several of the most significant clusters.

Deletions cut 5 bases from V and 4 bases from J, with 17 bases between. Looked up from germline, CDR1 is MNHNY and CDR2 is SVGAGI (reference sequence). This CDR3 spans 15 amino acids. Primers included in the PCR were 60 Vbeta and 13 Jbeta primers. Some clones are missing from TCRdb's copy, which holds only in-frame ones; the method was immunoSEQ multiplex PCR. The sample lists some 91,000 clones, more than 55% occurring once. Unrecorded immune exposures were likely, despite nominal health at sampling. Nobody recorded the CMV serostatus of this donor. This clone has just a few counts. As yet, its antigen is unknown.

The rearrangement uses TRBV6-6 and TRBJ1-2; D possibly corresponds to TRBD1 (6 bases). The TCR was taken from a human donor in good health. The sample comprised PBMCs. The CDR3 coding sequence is TGTGCCAGCAGTAGGGAAGGACAGAGAGTCTATGGCTACACCTTC. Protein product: CASSREGQRVYGYTF.